Each of the 13 T cell receptor beta chains below was sequenced from the same sample in a study of identifying expanded T cells in peripheral blood. Profiled with immunoSEQ multiplex PCR; TCRdb holds only in-frame clones, not every one. The repertoire holds around 84,000 clones, 85% to 90% seen once, with about 7% in the top ten. Sequenced material: blood. The receptors originated from a person aged 18 to 70 in good health.

In its sample, this clone was seen a few times. The chain uses TRBV27 and TRBJ1-1; D is unresolved. Germline-derived CDR1 and CDR2 are MNHEY and SMNVEV (reference sequence). V dropped 4 bases and J dropped 1 base, with 10 bases sitting between them. This CDR3 comprises 14 residues. Here the CDR3 reads CASSSLERNTEAFF. The CDR3 region has the DNA TGTGCCAGCAGTTCGCTCGAAAGGAACACTGAAGCTTTCTTT.

The rearrangement links TRBV29-1 to TRBJ2-7, with TRBD2 identical over 10 bases. Germline values: CDR1 SQVTM, CDR2 ANQGSEA. This CDR3 is built from 12 residues. Trimming removed 4 bases from V and 3 bases from J; junction bases left unmatched: 0. CDR3 sequence (DNA): TGCAGCGTTGGACTAGCGGGCTACGAGCAGTACTTC. It codes for CSVGLAGYEQYF.

This sequence joins TRBV4-2 and TRBJ2-7; 10 bases map to TRBD1. Germline V gene sequence: CDR1 LGHNA, CDR2 YNFKEQ. V trimming: 3 bases; J trimming: 3 bases; junction bases outside the gene matches: 5. The CDR3 runs to 15 residues. The CDR3 nucleotides are TGTGCCAGCAGCCAGGGGACAGGGGCTTACTACGAGCAGTACTTC. As protein: CASSQGTGAYYEQYF.

This chain joins TRBV2 and TRBJ2-5; unclear D gene. The CDR3 is 11 residues long. The V gene's germline CDR1 is SNHLY and CDR2 FYNNEI. V lost 6 bases to trimming and J lost 5 bases, with 7 bases between them. In DNA form, the CDR3 reads TGTGCCAGCAGAGTAGGGGAGACCCAGTACTTC. Translated, it gives CASRVGETQYF.

Regarding this clone: At the DNA level, this CDR3 is encoded by other sequences in the same sample as well. The chain combines TRBV30 with TRBJ2-5; D not certain. The CDR3 loop spans 11 amino acids. Germline assignment: CDR1 GTSNPN and CDR2 SVGIG (reference sequence). Trimming stripped 0 bases from V and 5 bases from J, with 4 bases between. This CDR3 reads CAWSVGETQYF. CDR3 DNA sequence: TGTGCCTGGAGTGTGGGGGAGACCCAGTACTTC.

The chain recombines TRBV6-5 with TRBJ2-1; 8 bases align to TRBD2. Germline V CDR1 and CDR2: MNHEY, SVGAGI. V shed 4 bases, J shed 14 bases, and the junction held 4 bases outside the gene matches. The CDR3 is 11 residues long. The CDR3 coding sequence is TGTGCCAGCAGTTCCGGGACTAGAGAGTTCTTC. Protein product: CASSSGTREFF.

This sequence joins TRBV9 and TRBJ2-2, with 7 bases identical to TRBD2. This CDR3 contains 17 residues. Germline-derived CDR1 and CDR2 are SGDLS and YYNGEE. J gave up 3 bases and V 0 bases, and 8 bases lay outside the gene matches. As DNA, the CDR3 is TGTGCCAGCAGCGTAGCTAGCGGCGGGGCCTACACCGGGGAGCTGTTTTTT. It specifies CASSVASGGAYTGELFF.

V usage is TRBV10-3 and J usage is TRBJ2-2; D possibly corresponds to TRBD1 (5 bases). This CDR3 is built from 15 residues. V lost 4 bases to trimming and J lost 3 bases, with 12 bases between them. CDR1 and CDR2 from the germline V gene are ENHRY and SYGVKD. For the CDR3, the DNA is TGTGCCATCAGTGGTTCAGGGCTACACACCGGGGAGCTGTTTTTT. Amino acid sequence: CAISGSGLHTGELFF.

This clone was detected a few times. This chain joins TRBV18 and TRBJ1-5, with D possibly TRBD1 on 5 matching bases. V was shortened by 3 bases and J by 1 base, with 10 bases between the two germline ends. The germline gives CDR1 KGHSH, CDR2 LQKENI. The CDR3 totals 15 residues. The CDR3: CASSPRGESNQPQHF. CDR3 sequence (DNA): TGTGCCAGCTCACCCCGGGGGGAGAGCAATCAGCCCCAGCATTTT.

The genes are TRBV5-1 and TRBJ2-7; 9 nucleotides line up with TRBD1. Germline CDR1 is SGHRS and CDR2 is YFSETQ. The CDR3 is made up of 16 amino acids. J was trimmed by 6 bases and V by 0 bases; bases with no gene match: 10. The CDR3 loop reads CASSLGQGTGLAEQYF. The CDR3 DNA sequence: TGCGCCAGCAGCTTGGGACAGGGGACAGGGTTGGCCGAGCAGTACTTC.

J is TRBJ2-7 and V is TRBV2, with a possible D match to TRBD2 (6 bases). V lost 6 bases and J 2 bases, leaving 14 bases between the germline ends. The CDR3 runs to 14 residues. CDR1 and CDR2 (germline): SNHLY, FYNNEI. The CDR3 DNA sequence: TGTGCCAGCAGAACTAGCTTTGGGACCTACGAGCAGTACTTC. Protein: CASRTSFGTYEQYF. Combining the CDR3 with reference TRBV2 and TRBJ2-7 gives the whole variable domain EPEVTQTPSHQVTQMGQEVILRCVPISNHLYFYWYRQILGQKVEFLVSFYNNEISEKSEIFDDQFSVERPDGSNFTLKIRSTKLEDSAMYFCASRTSFGTYEQYFGPGTRLTVT.

This rearrangement joins TRBV7-9 to TRBJ1-4; possibly TRBD1 for D (5 bases). The CDR3 sequence is 13 residues long. Per germline, CDR1 SEHNR and CDR2 FQNEAQ (reference sequence). Trimming pared 5 bases from V and 4 bases from J, leaving 8 bases between. DNA for the CDR3: TGTGCCAGCAGCAACAGGTATAATGAAAAACTGTTTTTT. It specifies CASSNRYNEKLFF.

The rearrangement uses TRBV13 and TRBJ2-2; 9 bases align to TRBD2. Germline lookup yields CDR1 PRHDT and CDR2 FYEKMQ (reference sequence). CDR3 length: 17 amino acids. Trimming cost V 2 bases and J 5 bases; bases outside gene matches: 9. Here the CDR3 reads CASSLPGGRARTGELFF. CDR3 DNA sequence: TGTGCCAGCAGCTTACCCGGCGGGAGGGCTCGGACCGGGGAGCTGTTTTTT.